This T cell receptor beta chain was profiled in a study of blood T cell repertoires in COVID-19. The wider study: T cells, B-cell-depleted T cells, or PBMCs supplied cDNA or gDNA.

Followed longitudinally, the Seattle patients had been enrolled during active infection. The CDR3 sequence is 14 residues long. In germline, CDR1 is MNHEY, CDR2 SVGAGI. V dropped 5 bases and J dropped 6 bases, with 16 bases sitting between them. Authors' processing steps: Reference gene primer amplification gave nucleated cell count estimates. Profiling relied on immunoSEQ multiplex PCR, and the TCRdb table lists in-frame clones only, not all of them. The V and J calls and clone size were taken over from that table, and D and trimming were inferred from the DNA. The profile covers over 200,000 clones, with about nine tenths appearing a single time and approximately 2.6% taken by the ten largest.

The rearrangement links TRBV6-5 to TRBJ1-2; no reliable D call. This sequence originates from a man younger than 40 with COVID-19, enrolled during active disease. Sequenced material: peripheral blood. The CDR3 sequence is CASSPAVERNGYTF. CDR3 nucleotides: TGTGCCAGCAGTCCAGCGGTAGAGAGGAATGGCTACACCTTC.